The 32 T cell receptor beta chains in this list originate from one sample, sequenced in a study of T-cell memory formation after mild COVID-19. Each CDR3 protein is one row after TCRdb ran MiXCR on the 5' RACE reads. The sample holds roughly 130,000 distinct CDR3 sequences, approximately 15% seen once. Material for sequencing was PBMCs or a T cell subset sorted from them (not recorded which). The origin of the receptors is a man aged 18 to 30 who had mild COVID-19 (a few samples of this study predate the infection). Cell type and time point are not known.

This clonotype came up many times. The chain is built from TRBV24-1 and TRBJ2-1, with a possible D match to TRBD2 (6 bases). This CDR3 has 16 amino acids. Per germline, CDR1 KGHDR and CDR2 SFDVKD. V shed 0 bases and J shed 0 bases, with 8 bases lying between them. This CDR3 is CATSDLGGNSYNEQFF. In DNA form, the CDR3 reads TGTGCCACCAGTGATTTGGGGGGGAACTCCTACAATGAGCAGTTCTTC.

This clonotype was observed a handful of times. The chain links TRBV15 to TRBJ2-1; 12 nucleotides agree with TRBD1. Germline V gene data show CDR1 as LNHNV and CDR2 as YYDKDF (reference sequence). Trimming took 5 bases from V and 7 from J; bases not matched to a gene: 12. The CDR3 spans 17 residues. The CDR3 protein is CATSPGGDRGRGNEQFF. As DNA, the CDR3 is TGTGCCACCAGCCCAGGTGGGGACAGGGGGCGAGGGAATGAGCAGTTCTTC.

This clonotype showed up just a few times. The chain carries TRBV7-9 and TRBJ2-3; D possibly corresponds to TRBD2 (5 bases). Trimming took 4 bases from V and 6 from J, leaving 8 bases between them. The V gene's germline CDR1 is SEHNR and CDR2 FQNEAQ (reference sequence). The CDR3 loop spans 12 amino acids. The CDR3 spells CASSSGVDTQYF. In nucleotides, the CDR3 is TGTGCCAGCAGCTCCGGGGTGGATACGCAGTATTTT. The variable domain in full, completed from reference TRBV7-9 and TRBJ2-3, reads DTGVSQNPRHKITKRGQNVTFRCDPISEHNRLYWYRQTLGQGPEFLTYFQNEAQLEKSRLLSDRFSAERPKGSFSTLEIQRTEQGDSAMYLCASSSGVDTQYFGPGTRLTVL.

V and J are TRBV10-3 and TRBJ2-7; D is perhaps TRBD1 or TRBD2 (6 bases each). Trimming took off 2 bases at V and 5 bases at J, with 19 bases between the two ends. Germline V gene lookup returns CDR1 ENHRY and CDR2 SYGVKD. The CDR3 sequence is 16 residues long. CDR3 loop: CAISEPAPGAFHEQYV. CDR3 coding DNA: TGTGCCATCAGTGAGCCCGCCCCGGGGGCCTTCCACGAGCAGTACGTC.

CDR3 bases: TGCAGTGCTAGTAGACCGGGTAGGGGGCGTAATGAGCAGTTCTTC. Its protein is CSASRPGRGRNEQFF. The V call is TRBV20-1, the J call TRBJ2-1; 7 bases align to TRBD1. The length of the CDR3 is 15 residues. Trimming took 3 bases from V and 7 from J; bases not matched to a gene: 12. Germline loops: CDR1 DFQATT, CDR2 SNEGSKA (reference sequence).

The V and J genes are TRBV3-1 and TRBJ1-2; D is undetermined. The CDR3 is made up of 15 amino acids. Trimming stripped 1 base from V and 3 bases from J, with 12 bases between. Per germline, CDR1 LGHDT and CDR2 YNNKEL (reference sequence). Here the CDR3 DNA reads TGTGCCAGCAGCCAAGGGGAGGCAGTAGACTATGGCTACACCTTC. It codes for CASSQGEAVDYGYTF.

This clonotype was detected only a few times. This chain connects TRBV5-5 to TRBJ2-3, with D possibly being TRBD2 (6 bases). V was trimmed by 4 bases and J by 4 bases, leaving 19 bases between them. CDR1 is SGHKS and CDR2 is YYEKEE in the germline V gene (reference sequence). The CDR3 runs to 16 residues. DNA for the CDR3: TGTGCCAGCAGCACCCTCCTGGGAGGTGTCGCAGATACGCAGTATTTT. Translating gives CASSTLLGGVADTQYF.

The chain combines TRBV15 with TRBJ2-2; a weak D match, TRBD1 (5 bases). The V and J ends lost 1 base and 5 bases respectively, with 26 bases between them. The CDR3 totals 20 residues. The germline V gene encodes CDR1 LNHNV and CDR2 YYDKDF (reference sequence). This chain's CDR3 is CATSRVRVGAPAISTGELFF. CDR3 DNA sequence: TGTGCCACCAGCAGAGTCCGGGTTGGGGCTCCTGCCATCTCTACCGGGGAGCTGTTTTTT.

V and J are TRBV6-6 and TRBJ1-5; D uncertain. This CDR3 spans 14 amino acids. Germline V lookup: CDR1 MNHNY, CDR2 SVGAGI (reference sequence). V was clipped by 2 bases and J by 9 bases, with 14 bases between them. DNA for the CDR3: TGTGCCAGCAGTTACGCCCCGGACCCGCCGCCCCAGCATTTT. Residues: CASSYAPDPPPQHF.

This clonotype showed up just a few times. J is TRBJ2-3 and V is TRBV11-2, with TRBD2 as a possible D gene (6 bases). CDR3 size: 15 residues. Germline CDR1 reads SGHAT; CDR2 reads FQNNGV. With 4 bases removed from V and 0 bases from J, the gap between germline ends came to 11 bases. The CDR3 protein is CASSSAGTSTDTQYF. In nucleotides, the CDR3 is TGTGCCAGCAGCTCAGCCGGGACTAGCACAGATACGCAGTATTTT. The entire variable domain, with the rest obtained from reference TRBV11-2 and TRBJ2-3, is as follows: EAGVAQSPRYKIIEKRQSVAFWCNPISGHATLYWYQQILGQGPKLLIQFQNNGVVDDSQLPKDRFSAERLKGVDSTLKIQPAKLEDSAVYLCASSSAGTSTDTQYFGPGTRLTVL.

In its sample, this clonotype was seen many times. This sequence joins TRBV12-3 or TRBV12-4 and TRBJ2-6; D remains ambiguous. This CDR3 has 14 amino acids. V was clipped by 4 bases and J by 1 base, with 5 bases between them. The CDR3 DNA follows: TGTGCCAGCAGTTGGGCTTCTGGGGCCAACGTCCTGACTTTC. Translating gives CASSWASGANVLTF.

This clonotype was recorded a few times. V is TRBV6-2 or TRBV6-3 and J is TRBJ1-5, with a weak D call TRBD1 (5 bases). V lost 7 bases and J lost 7, with 17 bases in between. The V gene's germline CDR1 is MNHEY and CDR2 SVGEGT. The CDR3 is 14 amino acids. CDR3 sequence (DNA): TGTGCCAGCACCAGTGGGGGGAGAGGCCAGCCCCAGCATTTT. Encoded protein: CASTSGGRGQPQHF.

This clonotype was recorded at least ten times. The chain uses TRBV27 and TRBJ2-1; a possible D gene is TRBD1 (6 bases). CDR1 MNHEY and CDR2 SMNVEV come from the germline V gene (reference sequence). The CDR3 has 14 residues. Trimming cost V 5 bases and J 0 bases, with 8 bases left between them. CDR3 sequence reads: CASSEDSSYNEQFF. CDR3 coding DNA: TGTGCCAGCAGTGAGGACAGCTCCTACAATGAGCAGTTCTTC.

The chain combines TRBV6-5 with TRBJ1-3; no definite D call. Trimming took 0 bases from V and 0 from J, leaving 6 bases between them. CDR3 length equals 15 residues. Germline V gives CDR1 MNHEY, CDR2 SVGAGI. Written as DNA, the CDR3 is TGTGCCAGCAGTTACTCCGGGGTCTCTGGAAACACCATATATTTT. Protein product: CASSYSGVSGNTIYF.

This clonotype appeared a few times. V and J are TRBV7-3 and TRBJ2-3; D may correspond to TRBD1 or TRBD2 (6 bases each). With 5 bases removed from V and 8 bases from J, the gap between germline ends came to 20 bases. Germline V gives CDR1 SGHTA, CDR2 FQGTGA. The CDR3 covers 15 residues. As DNA, the CDR3 is TGTGCCAGCAGCCCCTCTTCGGGGGCGGATGGTACGCAGTATTTT. The encoded protein is CASSPSSGADGTQYF.

The chain joins TRBV10-1 to TRBJ1-2; maybe TRBD1 (5 bases). The CDR3 loop spans 13 amino acids. In germline, CDR1 is WNHNN, CDR2 SYGVQD (reference sequence). Trimming removed 4 bases at V and 4 bases at J, with 10 bases between. CDR3 loop: CASSVSGTYGYTF. The DNA for the CDR3 is TGCGCCAGCAGTGTTTCAGGGACCTATGGCTACACCTTC.

Here the CDR3 reads CASSFRGRGTGELFF. Written as DNA, the CDR3 is TGTGCCAGCAGTTTCAGGGGGCGAGGCACCGGGGAGCTGTTTTTT. The rearrangement joins TRBV28 to TRBJ2-2; 8 bases agree with TRBD1. This CDR3 has 15 amino acids. V lost 3 bases and J lost 4; bases outside the gene matches: 4. Germline V gene sequence: CDR1 MDHEN, CDR2 SYDVKM.

This clonotype was observed a handful of times. The genes are TRBV20-1 and TRBJ1-4; no reliable D call. This CDR3 has 13 amino acids. CDR1 DFQATT and CDR2 SNEGSKA come from the germline V gene (reference sequence). V was shortened by 6 bases and J by 2 bases, with 10 bases between the two germline ends. CDR3 protein: CSALGNTNEKLFF. CDR3 nucleotides: TGCAGTGCCCTGGGAAACACTAATGAAAAACTGTTTTTT.

The sample holds a few counts of this clonotype. The V gene is TRBV7-3, the J gene TRBJ2-3, with a possible D match to TRBD1 (5 bases). CDR3 length equals 14 residues. Germline V CDR1 and CDR2: SGHTA, FQGTGA. V was pared by 5 bases and J by 5 bases, with 14 bases between. CDR3 region: CASSPLRDKDTQYF. CDR3 coding DNA: TGTGCCAGCAGCCCGCTCAGGGATAAAGATACGCAGTATTTT.

This clonotype came up a few times. This chain uses TRBV29-1 with TRBJ2-6, with a tentative D call TRBD2 (6 bases). CDR3 length: 15 residues. The germline CDR1 and CDR2 sequences are SQVTM and ANQGSEA. V lost 6 bases and J 0 bases, leaving 12 bases between the germline ends. The CDR3 region is CSVPGLVSGANVLTF. CDR3 nucleotides: TGCAGCGTGCCGGGACTGGTCTCTGGGGCCAACGTCCTGACTTTC.

J is TRBJ1-2 and V is TRBV28, with D possibly TRBD1 on 5 matching bases. Germline-derived CDR1 and CDR2 are MDHEN and SYDVKM. Between the trimmed V and J ends, which lost 8 bases and 3 bases, there was a span of 7 bases. The length of the CDR3 is 11 residues. This CDR3 reads CASARDYGYTF. CDR3 bases: TGTGCCAGCGCCAGGGACTATGGCTACACCTTC.

This chain links TRBV5-6 with TRBJ2-3; possibly TRBD1 or TRBD2 for D (6 bases each). Trimming took off 6 bases at V and 2 bases at J, with 13 bases between the two ends. This CDR3 spans 14 amino acids. Germline V gene data show CDR1 as SGHDT and CDR2 as YYEEEE. The CDR3 is CASTPGAHTDTQYF. The CDR3 coding sequence is TGTGCCAGCACCCCGGGGGCCCACACAGATACGCAGTATTTT.

The chain is built from TRBV6-2 or TRBV6-3 and TRBJ1-1; possibly TRBD1 for D (5 bases). The V and J ends lost 7 bases and 2 bases respectively, with 11 bases between them. CDR3 size: 13 residues. The germline V gene encodes CDR1 MNHEY and CDR2 SVGEGT. In DNA, the CDR3 is TGTGCCAGCACACGCCGGGACAACACTGAAGCTTTCTTT. This codes for CASTRRDNTEAFF.

The DNA of the CDR3 is TGTGCCAGCAGTGTCCGCCTTTACTACGAGCAGTACTTC. Its translation: CASSVRLYYEQYF. The rearrangement links TRBV2 to TRBJ2-7; unclear D gene. With 4 bases removed from V and 3 bases from J, the gap between germline ends came to 10 bases. The CDR3 covers 13 residues. The V gene's germline CDR1 is SNHLY and CDR2 FYNNEI.

This clonotype has only a few counts. The chain uses TRBV7-3 and TRBJ2-2; no firm D call. The CDR3 consists of 13 residues. V was cut by 6 bases and J by 10 bases, with 15 bases left in between. Germline values: CDR1 SGHTA, CDR2 FQGTGA. The chain's CDR3 is CASSKKTETELFF. CDR3 in DNA: TGTGCCAGCAGTAAGAAAACCGAGACGGAGCTGTTTTTT.

The chain recombines TRBV3-1 with TRBJ1-1; no clear D. V lost 3 bases and J lost 7, with 6 bases in between. Germline assignment: CDR1 LGHDT and CDR2 YNNKEL (reference sequence). This CDR3 spans 11 amino acids. This CDR3 is CASSQMGEAFF. CDR3 nucleotide sequence: TGTGCCAGCAGCCAGATGGGTGAAGCTTTCTTT.

This clonotype was found many times. The J gene is TRBJ2-1, the V gene TRBV11-1; TRBD1 aligns across 8 bases. Germline lookup yields CDR1 SGHAT and CDR2 FQDESV (reference sequence). V was clipped by 5 bases and J by 4 bases; unmatched bases: 7. The CDR3 runs to 15 residues. The CDR3 nucleotides read TGTGCCAGCAGCAAACAGGGGGGCCCATACAATGAGCAGTTCTTC. This gives the protein CASSKQGGPYNEQFF.

The chain employs TRBV5-1 and TRBJ1-2; D gene ambiguous. V lost 6 bases and J lost 7, with 10 bases in between. The CDR3 has 11 amino acids. Germline V gene sequence: CDR1 SGHRS, CDR2 YFSETQ. CDR3 coding DNA: TGCGCCAGCAACCGGACGGGTGGCTACACCTTC. It yields the protein CASNRTGGYTF. The complete variable domain, with remaining parts taken from reference TRBV5-1 and TRBJ1-2, reads KAGVTQTPRYLIKTRGQQVTLSCSPISGHRSVSWYQQTPGQGLQFLFEYFSETQRNKGNFPGRFSGRQFSNSRSEMNVSTLELGDSALYLCASNRTGGYTFGSGTRLTVV.

This clonotype was seen a few times. V usage is TRBV7-6 and J usage is TRBJ2-1; 7 nucleotides match TRBD2. The V gene end was trimmed by 1 base and the J gene end by 5 bases; junction bases not matched to a gene: 11. Per germline, CDR1 SGHVS and CDR2 FNYEAQ. This CDR3 contains 17 residues. CDR3 sequence: CASSLVLAGHPNNEQFF. The CDR3 region has the DNA TGTGCCAGCAGCTTAGTGTTAGCGGGTCACCCAAACAATGAGCAGTTCTTC.

The V and J genes are TRBV12-3 or TRBV12-4 and TRBJ1-4; D might be TRBD1 (5 bases). The germline V and J ends were trimmed by 5 bases and 8 bases, with 12 bases remaining between them. This CDR3 spans 13 amino acids. CDR3 sequence reads: CASSLRGGEKLFF. DNA for the CDR3: TGTGCCAGCAGTCTTAGGGGAGGAGAAAAACTGTTTTTT.

The table lists this clonotype with many counts. This chain links TRBV15 with TRBJ2-7; D remains ambiguous. The length of the CDR3 is 16 residues. Germline loops: CDR1 LNHNV, CDR2 YYDKDF (reference sequence). The germline V and J ends were trimmed by 1 base and 4 bases, with 17 bases remaining between them. The CDR3 nucleotides read TGTGCCACCAGCAGAGTAGGTTGGGGATCTCGGTACGAGCAGTACTTC. Translated: CATSRVGWGSRYEQYF.

This clonotype occurred a few times. The rearrangement joins TRBV6-2 or TRBV6-3 to TRBJ1-5; maybe TRBD1 (5 bases). In germline, CDR1 is MNHEY, CDR2 SVGEGT. Between the trimmed V and J ends, which lost 1 base and 0 bases, there was a span of 10 bases. The CDR3 extends over 16 amino acids. The CDR3 nucleotides read TGTGCCAGCAGTTACTTGGGACCTCGTAGCAATCAGCCCCAGCATTTT. This gives the protein CASSYLGPRSNQPQHF.